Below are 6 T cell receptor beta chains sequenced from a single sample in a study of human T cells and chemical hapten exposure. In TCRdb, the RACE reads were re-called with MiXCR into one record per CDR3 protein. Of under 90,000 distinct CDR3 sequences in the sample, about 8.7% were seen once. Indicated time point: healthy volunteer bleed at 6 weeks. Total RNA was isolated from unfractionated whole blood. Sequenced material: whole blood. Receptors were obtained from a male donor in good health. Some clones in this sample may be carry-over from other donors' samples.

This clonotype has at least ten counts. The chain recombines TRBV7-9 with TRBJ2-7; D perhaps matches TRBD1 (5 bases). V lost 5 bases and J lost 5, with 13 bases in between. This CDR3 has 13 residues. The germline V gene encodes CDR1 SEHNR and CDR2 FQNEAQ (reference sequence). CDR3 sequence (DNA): TGTGCCAGCAGCCCGGGCCTAGGGGACGAGCAGTACTTC. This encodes CASSPGLGDEQYF.

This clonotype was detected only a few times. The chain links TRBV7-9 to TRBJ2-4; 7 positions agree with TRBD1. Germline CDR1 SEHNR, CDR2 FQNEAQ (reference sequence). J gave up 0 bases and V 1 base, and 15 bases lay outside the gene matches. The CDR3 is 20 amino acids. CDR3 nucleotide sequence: TGTGCCAGCAGCTTAGAGGGGGACAGAGTCGGCATCCTAGCCAAAAACATTCAGTACTTC. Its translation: CASSLEGDRVGILAKNIQYF.

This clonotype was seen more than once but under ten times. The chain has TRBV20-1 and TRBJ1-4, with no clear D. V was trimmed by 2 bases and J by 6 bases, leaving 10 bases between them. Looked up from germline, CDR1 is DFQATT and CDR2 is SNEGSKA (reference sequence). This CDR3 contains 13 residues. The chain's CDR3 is CSARSGFDEKLFF. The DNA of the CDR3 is TGCAGTGCTAGATCAGGCTTCGATGAAAAACTGTTTTTT.

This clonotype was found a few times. DNA of the CDR3: TGTGCCAGCAGTTTGGCGGGGGACGGAGCTAACTATGGCTACACCTTC. It encodes CASSLAGDGANYGYTF. V usage is TRBV28 and J usage is TRBJ1-2; a possible D gene is TRBD1 (5 bases). V lost 3 bases and J lost 0, with 14 bases in between. From germline, CDR1 is MDHEN and CDR2 SYDVKM. The CDR3 length is 16 residues.

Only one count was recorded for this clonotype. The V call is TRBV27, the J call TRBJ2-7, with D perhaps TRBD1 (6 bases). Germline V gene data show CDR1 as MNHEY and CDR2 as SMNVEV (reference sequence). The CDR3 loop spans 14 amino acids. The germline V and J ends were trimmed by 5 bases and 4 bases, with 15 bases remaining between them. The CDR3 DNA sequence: TGTGCCAGCAGTCCAACAGGGCTAGGGTACGAGCAGTACTTC. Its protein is CASSPTGLGYEQYF.

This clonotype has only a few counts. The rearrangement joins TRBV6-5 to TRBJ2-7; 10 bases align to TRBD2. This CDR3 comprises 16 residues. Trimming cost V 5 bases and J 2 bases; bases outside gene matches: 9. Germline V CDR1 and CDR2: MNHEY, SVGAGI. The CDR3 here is CASSRPRAGGTYEQYF. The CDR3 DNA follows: TGTGCCAGCAGTCGCCCGAGAGCGGGGGGGACCTACGAGCAGTACTTC.